This section outlines one TCR beta chain sequence together with its context. The antigen is unknown. The CDR3 is 16 residues long. Germline CDR1 MDHEN, CDR2 SYDVKM. Trimming left V 5 bases short and J 0 bases short, with 11 bases between. Repertoires were generated with immunoSEQ multiplex PCR, while TCRdb's copy carries only in-frame clones and drops some. This table holds 90,000 or so clones, 89% found once. The sample originates from a study of OX40 agonist ivuxolimab in advanced cancers. Background on the study: Dosing consisted of intravenous ivuxolimab at 0.01 to 10 mg/kg every 2 weeks. Averaging about 60 years in age, with a range of roughly 20 to 90, the cohort was 65% to 90% male.

Study results and limitations: Among T cells, CD8+ cells averaged more expanded clones than CD4+ cells. Circulating CD4+ and CD8+ T cells showed clonal expansion by week 6 at 0.1 to 3.0 mg/kg.

The rearrangement uses TRBV28 and TRBJ2-6; a weak D match, TRBD1 (6 bases). This clonotype was obtained from an adult with an advanced solid tumor such as melanoma, head and neck, liver or kidney cancer. The input for sequencing was CD4+ or CD8+ T cells sorted from blood, taken in a trial of the OX40 agonist ivuxolimab. CDR3 region: CASSAQGSSGANVLTF. Written as DNA, the CDR3 is TGTGCCAGCAGTGCCCAGGGGTCCTCTGGGGCCAACGTCCTGACTTTC.